These T cell receptor beta chains were read from a single sample in a study of OX40 agonist ivuxolimab in advanced cancers. Assay used: immunoSEQ multiplex PCR; TCRdb lists only in-frame clones, some missing. The data show 50,000 to 70,000 clones, with 86% seen just once and over 1% held by the top ten. Sequencing used CD4+ or CD8+ T cells sorted from blood, obtained in a trial of the OX40 agonist ivuxolimab. These receptors all come from an adult with an advanced solid tumor such as melanoma, head and neck, liver or kidney cancer. The CDR3 runs from the conserved cysteine through the conserved F or W. D genes are given only for firm matches. Size tells how often a clone was seen (once, few, many) or the class of an expanded clone, and some rows leave it out.

clone size	D gene	V gene	J gene	CDR3 DNA	CDR3 protein
.	.	TRBV11-2	TRBJ2-5	TGTGCCAGCAGCGATAGTGGGGGGCTCCAAGAGACCCAGTACTTC	CASSDSGGLQETQYF
few	TRBD1	TRBV29-1	TRBJ1-1	TGCAGCGCCAAGACAGGGAGGACTGAAGCTTTCTTT	CSAKTGRTEAFF
.	TRBD1	TRBV27	TRBJ2-5	TGTGCCAGCAGTCCTAGGACAGGTTCCCAAGAGACCCAGTACTTC	CASSPRTGSQETQYF
few	.	TRBV7-3	TRBJ2-3	TGTGCCAGCAGCTTAGGAGCCACAGATACGCAGTATTTT	CASSLGATDTQYF
.	TRBD2	TRBV11-2	TRBJ2-3	TGTGCCAGCAGCTTAGGCGCTAGCGGGATTAGGACAGATACGCAGTATTTT	CASSLGASGIRTDTQYF
medium-sized	.	TRBV28	TRBJ1-2	TGTGCCAGCAGTTTCAACTATGGCTACACCTTC	CASSFNYGYTF
.	TRBD1	TRBV18	TRBJ2-2	TGTGCCAGCTCAGCTCGGACAGGGGATGGGGAGCTGTTTTTT	CASSARTGDGELFF
.	TRBD2	TRBV7-9	TRBJ2-7	TGTGCCAGCAGTCATACTAGCGGGAGTCTTTACGAGCAGTACTTC	CASSHTSGSLYEQYF
.	.	TRBV5-1	TRBJ1-3	TGCGCCAGCAGCCCCTCGACAGGTCCTGGAAACACCATATATTTT	CASSPSTGPGNTIYF
.	.	TRBV5-1	TRBJ2-6	TGCGCCAGCAGCTTGAGGGCAGGGACCAAGTCTGGGGCCAACGTCCTGACTTTC	CASSLRAGTKSGANVLTF
.	.	TRBV7-2	TRBJ1-2	TGTGCCAGCAGCTTAGATGGTAACTATGGCTACACCTTC	CASSLDGNYGYTF
.	TRBD1	TRBV7-7	TRBJ2-5	TGTGCTAGCAGCCCAGGGACAGCGCAAGAGACCCAGTACTTC	CASSPGTAQETQYF
.	TRBD1	TRBV19	TRBJ1-4	TGTGCCAGTCAGGACAGGTTTGGGGAAAAACTGTTTTTT	CASQDRFGEKLFF
.	TRBD2	TRBV29-1	TRBJ2-7	TGCAGCGTTGGTAGCGGGGCCTACGAGCAGTACTTC	CSVGSGAYEQYF
.	TRBD1	TRBV28	TRBJ1-2	TGTGCCAGCAGCCTGGGGACAGGGAGGTACACCTTC	CASSLGTGRYTF